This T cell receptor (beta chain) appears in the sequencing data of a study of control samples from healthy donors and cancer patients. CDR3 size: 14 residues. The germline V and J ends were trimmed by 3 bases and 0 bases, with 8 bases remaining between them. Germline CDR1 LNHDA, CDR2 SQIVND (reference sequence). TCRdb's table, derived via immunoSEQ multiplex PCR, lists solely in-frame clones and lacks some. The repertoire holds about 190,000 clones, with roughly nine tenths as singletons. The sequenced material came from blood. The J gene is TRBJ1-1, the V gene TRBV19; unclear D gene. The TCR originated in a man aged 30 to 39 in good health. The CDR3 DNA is TGTGCCAGTAGTATGGCAGGTGTGAACACTGAAGCTTTCTTT. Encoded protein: CASSMAGVNTEAFF.